What follows describes a single T cell receptor (beta chain). In the source study's methods: Reference gene primers were amplified, and this amplification served to estimate nucleated cell counts. Data came from immunoSEQ multiplex PCR; TCRdb stores just in-frame clones and leaves some out. The V and J calls and clone size were taken over from that table, and D and trimming were inferred from the DNA. Among 150,000 or so clones listed, roughly three quarters were seen once. The CDR3 contains 12 residues. The germline CDR1 and CDR2 sequences are MNHEY and SVGAGI. Trimming removed 5 bases at V and 3 bases at J, with 7 bases between. This record comes from a study of blood T cell repertoires in COVID-19. Turning to the study itself: The study drew acute and convalescent COVID-19 samples from the United States, Italy and Spain. The analysed material was cDNA or gDNA that came from T cells, B-cell-depleted T cells, or PBMCs.

The Seattle site enrolled patients during active infection and followed them longitudinally. The chain has TRBV6-5 and TRBJ1-2; D call uncertain. Sequencing was carried out using peripheral blood. The source is a woman in her seventies with COVID-19, enrolled during active disease. The CDR3 nucleotides read TGTGCCAGCAGTAGCCGGGACTATGGCTACACCTTC. Translation: CASSSRDYGYTF.